This T cell receptor beta chain was captured in a study of cytomegalovirus exposure and HLA in healthy donors. Broader study findings: Earlier analysis yielded a pattern in which most TCR beta V segments were productive about 90% or about 30% of the time. 164 TCR beta chains were listed as cytomegalovirus-associated. As a later analysis showed, a missense DCLRE1C variant was linked to trimming of TCR beta V- and J-genes. Diagnosis of cytomegalovirus status made by the classifier reportedly showed high specificity and sensitivity.

This clone was seen a handful of times. The antigen remains undetermined. The length of the CDR3 is 15 residues. The germline V gene has CDR1 LNHDA and CDR2 SQIVND (reference sequence). The ends were cut back, 1 base at V and 4 bases at J, with 11 bases in the middle. It was with 60 Vbeta and 13 Jbeta primers that the PCR ran. Generated by immunoSEQ multiplex PCR, the TCRdb table keeps only in-frame clones and is missing some. The sample consists of roughly 150,000 clones, around 80% of them appearing once. This rearrangement joins TRBV19 to TRBJ1-5, with a weak D call TRBD1 (6 bases). The sequence was collected from a boy between 2 and 10 years old in good health and CMV-seronegative. The specimen sequenced was PBMCs. The CDR3 protein is CASSIAVDRNQPQHF. The CDR3 nucleotides read TGTGCCAGTAGTATAGCCGTCGACAGGAATCAGCCCCAGCATTTT.